These T cell receptor beta chains were read from a single sample in a study of regulatory T cells in long-lasting Graves disease. TCRdb re-derived calls from the multiplex PCR reads in MiXCR, one entry per CDR3 protein. The sample shows some 560,000 distinct CDR3 sequences, 15% to 20% of them seen only once. This same sample was also taken into another study, of T cells in Graves' hyperthyroidism and ophthalmopathy.

This specimen consisted of peripheral blood mononuclear cells (PBMCs), obtained at new diagnosis, from a patient treated with antithyroid drugs. Receptors originate from a woman aged 35-60 years with Graves disease. CDR3s include the opening cysteine and the closing phenylalanine or tryptophan. Fields, in order: V gene, D gene, J gene, clone size, CDR3 protein, CDR3 DNA. The D gene is left open where the match is weak. Size tells how often a clone was seen (once, few, many) or the class of an expanded clone, and some rows leave it out.

TRBV6-5	NA	TRBJ2-2	many	CASSLSAQGSGELFF	TGTGCCAGCAGTTTGTCTGCACAGGGATCCGGGGAGCTGTTTTTT
TRBV7-9	NA	TRBJ2-3	NA	CASSPLAGTQYF	TGTGCCAGCAGCCCCCTGGCTGGCACGCAGTATTTT
TRBV12-3/TRBV12-4	NA	TRBJ2-7	many	CASSQNYEQYF	TGTGCCAGCAGCCAGAACTACGAGCAGTACTTC
TRBV5-8	TRBD2	TRBJ2-1	many	CASSFVPAGGSNEQFF	TGTGCCAGCAGCTTTGTCCCAGCGGGGGGGAGCAATGAGCAGTTCTTC
TRBV6-2/TRBV6-3	TRBD2	TRBJ2-5	many	CASSFGRVQETQYF	TGTGCCAGCAGTTTTGGGAGGGTCCAAGAGACCCAGTACTTC
TRBV4-1	NA	TRBJ2-1	NA	CASSQIGPVVEQFF	TGCGCCAGCAGCCAAATCGGGCCCGTCGTGGAGCAGTTCTTC
TRBV2	NA	TRBJ1-2	few	CASSDGKADYGYTF	TGTGCCAGCAGTGACGGGAAGGCGGACTATGGCTACACCTTC
TRBV29-1	NA	TRBJ1-5	NA	CSVEGLGNQPQHF	TGCAGCGTTGAAGGTTTGGGCAATCAGCCCCAGCATTTT
TRBV28	TRBD2	TRBJ2-7	many	CASSLPGLAGGPGVNEQYF	TGTGCCAGCAGTTTACCGGGACTAGCGGGGGGGCCAGGCGTTAACGAGCAGTACTTC
TRBV4-1	NA	TRBJ2-1	many	CASSQDRAGEQFF	TGCGCCAGCAGCCAAGATCGTGCTGGTGAGCAGTTCTTC
TRBV5-1	TRBD1	TRBJ1-2	NA	CASSLPGQAPYGYTF	TGCGCCAGCAGCTTGCCGGGACAGGCGCCCTATGGCTACACCTTC
TRBV11-2	NA	TRBJ2-5	few	CASSFRGSQETQYF	TGTGCCAGCAGTTTCCGGGGTTCCCAAGAGACCCAGTACTTC
TRBV15	NA	TRBJ2-1	NA	CATSRGRQGGYNEQFF	TGTGCCACCAGCAGAGGCCGTCAGGGGGGCTACAATGAGCAGTTCTTC
TRBV2	NA	TRBJ2-4	NA	CASSDFGGLAKNIQYF	TGTGCCAGCAGTGATTTCGGCGGTCTAGCCAAAAACATTCAGTACTTC
TRBV6-2/TRBV6-3	NA	TRBJ1-1	NA	CASSSLKARHTEAFF	TGTGCCAGCAGTTCCCTAAAGGCCCGGCACACTGAAGCTTTCTTT
TRBV5-8	NA	TRBJ1-2	few	CASSLLQGSGYTF	TGTGCCAGCAGCTTATTGCAGGGTAGTGGCTACACCTTC
TRBV6-1	TRBD2	TRBJ2-7	NA	CASQPGGAAVSGEQYF	TGTGCCAGCCAACCCGGGGGGGCAGCAGTCTCCGGGGAGCAGTACTTC
TRBV2	NA	TRBJ2-3	many	CASNGGQGPGSTDTQYF	TGTGCCAGCAACGGAGGGCAGGGCCCTGGGAGCACAGATACGCAGTATTTT
TRBV7-3	TRBD2	TRBJ2-7	NA	CASSLMGLADYEQYF	TGTGCCAGCAGCCTAATGGGACTAGCGGACTACGAGCAGTACTTC
TRBV7-3	TRBD1	TRBJ2-1	many	CASSRPGTGINEQFF	TGTGCCAGCAGCCGCCCGGGGACAGGGATTAATGAGCAGTTCTTC
TRBV19	NA	TRBJ1-4	few	CASSPYDRPTTNEKLFF	TGTGCCAGTAGTCCATACGACAGGCCTACAACTAATGAAAAACTGTTTTTT
TRBV6-1	NA	TRBJ1-4	NA	CASRGNEGTNEKLFF	TGTGCCAGCAGAGGCAATGAGGGAACTAATGAAAAACTGTTTTTT
TRBV10-2	NA	TRBJ2-2	NA	CASSPYPNTGELFF	TGCGCCAGCAGTCCTTATCCGAACACCGGGGAGCTGTTTTTT
TRBV2	NA	TRBJ1-1	many	CASPGKGGTEAFF	TGTGCCAGCCCTGGAAAAGGAGGCACTGAAGCTTTCTTT
TRBV29-1	NA	TRBJ2-5	many	CSVGRSQETQYF	TGCAGCGTGGGACGGAGCCAAGAGACCCAGTACTTC
TRBV7-9	NA	TRBJ1-2	many	CASSPLQGFYGYTF	TGTGCCAGCAGCCCTCTCCAGGGATTCTATGGCTACACCTTC
TRBV2	NA	TRBJ1-2	many	CASSQPGRGYTF	TGTGCCAGCAGTCAACCGGGCCGAGGCTACACCTTC
TRBV10-3	TRBD2	TRBJ2-2	NA	CAIRGAGDTGELFF	TGTGCCATCAGGGGAGCGGGGGACACCGGGGAGCTGTTTTTT
TRBV12-3/TRBV12-4	TRBD2	TRBJ2-1	many	CASTKAGGAYNEQFF	TGTGCCAGCACCAAAGCGGGGGGAGCATACAATGAGCAGTTCTTC
TRBV12-3/TRBV12-4	NA	TRBJ1-2	many	CASSLNYGYTF	TGTGCCAGCAGTCTTAACTATGGCTACACCTTC
TRBV28	NA	TRBJ2-1	many	CASGSPEAASYNEQFF	TGTGCCAGCGGATCCCCAGAGGCCGCCTCCTACAATGAGCAGTTCTTC
TRBV20-1	NA	TRBJ2-1	NA	CSARDPGQSSYNEQFF	TGCAGTGCTAGAGACCCCGGTCAGAGCTCCTACAATGAGCAGTTCTTC
TRBV11-2	NA	TRBJ2-4	many	CASRMDLAKNIQYF	TGTGCCAGCAGGATGGATCTAGCCAAAAACATTCAGTACTTC
TRBV3-1	NA	TRBJ2-2	few	CASSSSGVSGELFF	TGTGCCAGCAGCAGCTCAGGGGTTTCCGGGGAGCTGTTTTTT
TRBV4-1	TRBD1	TRBJ2-1	NA	CASSRDRVNHEQFF	TGCGCCAGCAGCCGGGACAGGGTTAACCATGAGCAGTTCTTC
TRBV5-1	NA	TRBJ2-2	NA	CASSFSAGSNTGELFF	TGCGCCAGCAGCTTCAGCGCGGGGTCGAACACCGGGGAGCTGTTTTTT
TRBV6-1	NA	TRBJ2-2	few	CASSEIAAVSHDGELFF	TGTGCCAGCAGTGAAATCGCGGCGGTATCTCATGACGGGGAGCTGTTTTTT
TRBV6-1	NA	TRBJ2-1	many	CASSPIGPADNEQFF	TGTGCCAGCAGCCCAATCGGGCCGGCAGACAATGAGCAGTTCTTC
TRBV19	NA	TRBJ1-1	few	CASSLLSASGTEAFF	TGTGCCAGTAGTCTCCTCTCGGCCTCGGGGACTGAAGCTTTCTTT
TRBV27	NA	TRBJ1-1	many	CASRVLGPNTEAFF	TGTGCCAGCAGGGTCTTGGGACCGAACACTGAAGCTTTCTTT
TRBV5-1	NA	TRBJ2-3	NA	CASRITGGTDTQYF	TGCGCCAGCAGAATCACCGGGGGCACAGATACGCAGTATTTT
TRBV7-2	NA	TRBJ1-6	NA	CASSPYTRRTYNSPLHF	TGTGCCAGCAGCCCCTACACCCGGCGTACCTATAATTCACCCCTCCACTTT
TRBV4-1	NA	TRBJ1-3	NA	CASSRTLDNSGNTIYF	TGCGCCAGCAGCCGAACGCTCGACAACTCTGGAAACACCATATATTTT
TRBV2	NA	TRBJ1-5	many	CASSEQGYSNQPQHF	TGTGCCAGCAGTGAACAGGGTTATAGCAATCAGCCCCAGCATTTT
TRBV15	NA	TRBJ1-5	many	CATARHRNQPQHF	TGTGCCACCGCTAGACATCGCAATCAGCCCCAGCATTTT
TRBV2	NA	TRBJ1-5	NA	CASSSGTNQPQHF	TGTGCCAGCAGCTCAGGGACCAATCAGCCCCAGCATTTT
TRBV6-1	NA	TRBJ1-6	many	CASRGVSNSPLHF	TGTGCCAGCAGGGGGGTTTCTAATTCACCCCTCCACTTT
TRBV18	NA	TRBJ2-7	many	CASSPEGTVSYEQYF	TGTGCCAGCTCACCGGAGGGGACTGTCTCCTACGAGCAGTACTTC
TRBV20-1	NA	TRBJ1-5	NA	CSASRGHYSNQPQHF	TGCAGTGCTAGCCGGGGACATTATAGCAATCAGCCCCAGCATTTT
TRBV5-8	NA	TRBJ2-5	NA	CASSLAAVGETQYF	TGTGCCAGCAGCTTGGCCGCGGTTGGAGAGACCCAGTACTTC
TRBV11-2	NA	TRBJ1-2	many	CASSLGTIDGYTF	TGTGCCAGCAGCCTCGGGACTATCGATGGCTACACCTTC